These T cell receptor beta chains were read from a single sample in a study of spatial heterogeneity in lung cancer. TCRdb re-analysed the 5' RACE reads in MiXCR, keeping a single row per CDR3 protein. The data contain 110,000 or so distinct CDR3 sequences, less than 14% of them seen just once; the ten biggest clones take up about 24%. The sample here was PBMCs, taken at follow-up. These receptors were collected from a female donor with early-stage non-small cell lung cancer. Both conserved end residues are part of each CDR3. D genes are given only for firm matches. Expanded clones are given a class, and other clones once, few, many or no size at all.

j_gene | d_gene | abundance | v_gene | CDR3nt | CDR3aa
TRBJ2-7 | NA | few | TRBV20-1 | TGCAGTGCTAGAGGGAGCGGACACCTGGGACAGCAGTACTTC | CSARGSGHLGQQYF
TRBJ1-3 | NA | NA | TRBV24-1 | TGTGCCACCACCTCAGGGCCTGGAAACACCATATATTTT | CATTSGPGNTIYF
TRBJ2-1 | TRBD2 | NA | TRBV27 | TGTGCCAGCAGTTTTAGCGGGAGCTTGGCCAATGAGCAGTTCTTC | CASSFSGSLANEQFF
TRBJ2-1 | TRBD2 | NA | TRBV20-1 | TGCAGTGCCCCCCGCGGGAGTTTGGAGAATGAGCAGTTCTTC | CSAPRGSLENEQFF
TRBJ2-1 | TRBD2 | NA | TRBV7-9 | TGTGCCAGCAGCTCAGACCTTGGGACCCCAGCGGGAGGGAGATACAATGAGCAGTTCTTC | CASSSDLGTPAGGRYNEQFF
TRBJ2-3 | NA | few | TRBV19 | TGTGCCAGTAACGATCGGGGGCGCGGTACGCAGTATTTT | CASNDRGRGTQYF
TRBJ1-4 | NA | many | TRBV10-3 | TGTGCCATCAGTGAAAGTGCAACTAATGAAAAACTGTTTTTT | CAISESATNEKLFF
TRBJ2-5 | NA | many | TRBV3-1 | TGTGCCAGCAGCCCGAGGACAGACCAAGAGACCCAGTACTTC | CASSPRTDQETQYF
TRBJ1-2 | NA | many | TRBV7-8 | TGTGCCAGCAGTTCAAGTACAGGGAGTTATGGCTACACCTTC | CASSSSTGSYGYTF
TRBJ2-1 | TRBD2 | few | TRBV18 | TGTGCCAGCTCACCCTCTAGCGGGAGGGTTTTCAATGAGCAGTTCTTC | CASSPSSGRVFNEQFF
TRBJ1-4 | NA | NA | TRBV12-3/TRBV12-4 | TGTGCCAGCAGTTTAAGAAGTGAAAAACTGTTTTTT | CASSLRSEKLFF
TRBJ2-5 | NA | few | TRBV5-5 | TGTGCCAGCAGCCGCCGGGCCCTACAAGAGACCCAGTACTTC | CASSRRALQETQYF
TRBJ1-5 | NA | many | TRBV24-1 | TGTGCCACCAGTGGGGTACAGGGAATGGGATATATGAGGTATCAGCCCCAGCATTTT | CATSGVQGMGYMRYQPQHF
TRBJ2-3 | TRBD2 | NA | TRBV14 | TGTGCCAGCAGCGCCTGGACTAGCGGGCGCACAGATACGCAGTATTTT | CASSAWTSGRTDTQYF
TRBJ1-5 | TRBD1 | few | TRBV12-3/TRBV12-4 | TGTGCCAGCAGTTCCCGGGACAGGGGACAGCCCCAGCATTTT | CASSSRDRGQPQHF
TRBJ1-6 | NA | many | TRBV3-1 | TGTGCCAGCAGCCAGGGTAATAATAATTCACCCCTCCACTTT | CASSQGNNNSPLHF
TRBJ1-4 | TRBD1 | NA | TRBV5-1 | TGCGCCAGCAGCTTGGAGGGACAGGGTATAACTAATGAAAAACTGTTTTTT | CASSLEGQGITNEKLFF
TRBJ2-1 | NA | few | TRBV11-2 | TGTGCCAGCAGCTTAGATGGGGGCCACTACAATGAGCAGTTCTTC | CASSLDGGHYNEQFF
TRBJ2-3 | TRBD2 | many | TRBV19 | TGTGCCAGTAGTCTCGGGACTAGCGGGATAGCGCAGTATTTT | CASSLGTSGIAQYF
TRBJ2-1 | TRBD2 | NA | TRBV6-5 | TGTGCCAGCAGCCACGCAAGGACTAGCGGGAAGAATGAGCAGTTCTTC | CASSHARTSGKNEQFF
TRBJ1-1 | TRBD1 | NA | TRBV11-2 | TGTGCCAGCAGCCAACAGGGGAGTTGGACTGAAGCTTTCTTT | CASSQQGSWTEAFF
TRBJ2-2 | NA | NA | TRBV7-3 | TGTGCCAGCAGCTCCGGGAGACAGAACACCGGGGAGCTGTTTTTT | CASSSGRQNTGELFF
TRBJ2-7 | TRBD1 | NA | TRBV5-1 | TGCGCCAGCAGCTTGACCCTAGGACAGGGGCACGAGCAGTACTTC | CASSLTLGQGHEQYF
TRBJ2-7 | TRBD1 | NA | TRBV18 | TGTGCCAGCTCACCGTACGGGACAGCCTACGAGCAGTACTTC | CASSPYGTAYEQYF
TRBJ1-1 | TRBD1 | few | TRBV27 | TGTGCCAGCCGTAGGACAGGCAACCCTCTTGAAGCTTTCTTT | CASRRTGNPLEAFF
TRBJ2-3 | NA | many | TRBV6-6 | TGTGCCAGCAGTTACTCTGGGACTAGCACAGATACGCAGTATTTT | CASSYSGTSTDTQYF
TRBJ1-1 | NA | many | TRBV29-1 | TGCAGCGTTGAGGACCCGAGGGCGCGCGCTGAAGCTTTCTTT | CSVEDPRARAEAFF
TRBJ2-3 | NA | many | TRBV7-9 | TGTGCCAGCAGCGTTGTTAGCACAGATACGCAGTATTTT | CASSVVSTDTQYF
TRBJ2-2 | NA | few | TRBV19 | TGTGCCAGCCGAACCTACCCCGGCACCGGGGAGCTGTTTTTT | CASRTYPGTGELFF
TRBJ2-6 | NA | NA | TRBV20-1 | TGCAGTGCTAGCAGACAGTTTTTCCCCTCTGGGGCCAACGTCCTGACTTTC | CSASRQFFPSGANVLTF
TRBJ1-6 | NA | few | TRBV6-5 | TGTGCCAGCAGTTACACATCCAGGTTCCGCTCACCCCTCCACTTT | CASSYTSRFRSPLHF
TRBJ1-2 | TRBD1 | NA | TRBV28 | TGTGCCAGCAGTCCCCAGGACAGGGGGTTTCTTGGCTACACCTTC | CASSPQDRGFLGYTF
TRBJ2-7 | NA | few | TRBV19 | TGTGCCAGTAGGAAGGACCGATTCTCCTACGAGCAGTACTTC | CASRKDRFSYEQYF
TRBJ2-5 | TRBD2 | few | TRBV20-1 | TGCAGTGCTTTGCTAGCGGGAAGGGAGACCCAGTACTTC | CSALLAGRETQYF
TRBJ2-5 | TRBD2 | NA | TRBV6-5 | TGTGCCAGCAGTTATGGCGGGAGGGACCAAGAGACCCAGTACTTC | CASSYGGRDQETQYF
TRBJ2-4 | NA | many | TRBV20-1 | TGCAGTGCTAGCACGGGGAGCGCAGACTACATTCAGTACTTC | CSASTGSADYIQYF
TRBJ2-2 | NA | many | TRBV7-9 | TGTGCCAGCAGATCCTGGACCAAGAACACCGGGGAGCTGTTTTTT | CASRSWTKNTGELFF
TRBJ2-3 | NA | many | TRBV24-1 | TGTGCCACCAGTGATTCGGCTCCCGGGGCGGGCACAGATACGCAGTATTTT | CATSDSAPGAGTDTQYF
TRBJ2-2 | TRBD1 | NA | TRBV7-9 | TGTGCCAGCAGCCCGGGGACAGGGGACACCGGGGAGCTGTTTTTT | CASSPGTGDTGELFF
TRBJ2-3 | NA | NA | TRBV10-3 | TGTGCCATCAGTGAGTCCGGACTCCGGGTGGAGGATACGCAGTATTTT | CAISESGLRVEDTQYF
TRBJ2-2 | TRBD1 | many | TRBV29-1 | TGCAGCGTTGGACAGGACAGGGCCACCGGGGAGCTGTTTTTT | CSVGQDRATGELFF
TRBJ1-5 | TRBD1 | few | TRBV10-2 | TGCGCCAGCAGAGAGGGACAGCTTAATCAGCCCCAGCATTTT | CASREGQLNQPQHF
TRBJ2-1 | NA | few | TRBV20-1 | TGCAGTGCTAATCGTCAGACCTACAATGAGCAGTTCTTC | CSANRQTYNEQFF
TRBJ2-1 | TRBD2 | once | TRBV6-5 | TGTGCCAGCAGTTACGCGGGACTAGCGATTTACAATGAGCAGTTCTTC | CASSYAGLAIYNEQFF
TRBJ2-3 | NA | many | TRBV20-1 | TGCAGTGCTAGAAAACTAGAGGGGTTAGATACGCAGTATTTT | CSARKLEGLDTQYF
TRBJ2-1 | TRBD2 | many | TRBV20-1 | TGCAGTGCCACACCTCAGCGGGGCTCCTACAATGAGCAGTTCTTC | CSATPQRGSYNEQFF
TRBJ2-1 | NA | many | TRBV5-1 | TGCGCCAGCAGCTTGGCCCCACTAGTCCATGAGCAGTTCTTC | CASSLAPLVHEQFF
TRBJ2-1 | NA | few | TRBV6-5 | TGTGCCAGCAGTTACTCATCCACGACGGGGAATGAGCAGTTCTTC | CASSYSSTTGNEQFF
TRBJ1-2 | TRBD1 | many | TRBV29-1 | TGCAGCGTTGAAACGGGACAGGGGGCTTTCTATGGCTACACCTTC | CSVETGQGAFYGYTF
TRBJ1-1 | TRBD1 | few | TRBV10-3 | TGTGCCATCAGTTTGACAGGGGGCGGAAACACTGAAGCTTTCTTT | CAISLTGGGNTEAFF
TRBJ1-2 | TRBD1 | few | TRBV10-3 | TGTGCCATCAGTGAGTCGACCCAGGGACAGGGCGATGGCTACACCTTC | CAISESTQGQGDGYTF
TRBJ2-6 | TRBD1 | NA | TRBV4-2 | TGTGCCAGCAGCCAATTCCCAGGGGGCTCTAACGTCCTGACTTTC | CASSQFPGGSNVLTF
TRBJ2-1 | NA | many | TRBV5-1 | TGCGCCAGCAGCTTCGTTAGTAACAATGAGCAGTTCTTC | CASSFVSNNEQFF
TRBJ1-3 | NA | many | TRBV12-3/TRBV12-4 | TGTGCCAGCAGTTTATCGGGGTCTGGAAACACCATATATTTT | CASSLSGSGNTIYF
TRBJ2-1 | TRBD2 | NA | TRBV6-6 | TGTGCCAGCAGTTACGAGCGGGAGCGACTCAATGAGCAGTTCTTC | CASSYERERLNEQFF